This T cell receptor (beta chain) was captured in a study of OX40 agonist ivuxolimab in advanced cancers. Overall study context: Patients received the agonistic anti-OX40 (CD134) antibody ivuxolimab. All patients had ivuxolimab intravenously every 2 weeks at 0.01 to 10 mg/kg. Dose-escalation patients' cancers were hepatocellular carcinoma, melanoma, renal cell or head and neck cancer.

Only in-frame clones appear in the TCRdb table, and some are missing; sequencing was by immunoSEQ multiplex PCR. The table has under 80,000 clones, approximately 86% seen once. Trimming shortened V by 4 bases and J by 0 bases, and 9 bases separated the two germline ends. CDR1 is MGHDK, CDR2 SYGVNS, per germline. This CDR3 is 14 amino acids long. The sequence was collected from an adult with an advanced solid tumor such as melanoma, head and neck, liver or kidney cancer. The rearrangement links TRBV25-1 to TRBJ1-2, with a possible D match to TRBD1 (5 bases). The sample in question was CD4+ or CD8+ T cells sorted from blood, obtained in a trial of the OX40 agonist ivuxolimab. The CDR3 DNA reads TGTGCCAGCAGTGGACAGACAGCTAACTATGGCTACACCTTC. This gives the protein CASSGQTANYGYTF.